One and the same sample provided the 18 T cell receptor beta chains below, sequenced in a study of T-cell memory formation after mild COVID-19. TCRdb redid the calling of the 5' RACE reads with MiXCR, one entry per CDR3 protein. The profile shows approximately 340,000 distinct CDR3 sequences, over 10% of them singletons. Sequenced: PBMCs or a T cell subset sorted from them (not recorded which). The receptors were gathered from a man between 18 and 35 years old who had mild COVID-19 (a few samples of this study predate the infection). Cell type and time point are not known.

This clonotype appeared a few times. J is TRBJ1-4 and V is TRBV2; unclear D gene. Per the germline V gene, CDR1 is SNHLY and CDR2 is FYNNEI. The ends were cut back, 7 bases at V and 8 bases at J, with 8 bases in the middle. CDR3 length: 11 residues. The chain's CDR3 is CASTPREKLFF. In DNA, the CDR3 is TGTGCCAGCACCCCTAGGGAAAAACTGTTTTTT.

This clonotype was found a few times. This chain uses TRBV18 with TRBJ1-1, with D unresolved. V shed 3 bases and J shed 5 bases, with 10 bases lying between them. The CDR3 is 13 residues long. Germline V CDR1 and CDR2: KGHSH, LQKENI. The CDR3: CASSPPRRTEAFF. DNA of the CDR3: TGTGCCAGCTCACCCCCCCGGCGGACTGAAGCTTTCTTT. The full variable domain, its missing parts supplied by reference TRBV18 and TRBJ1-1, is NAGVMQNPRHLVRRRGQEARLRCSPMKGHSHVYWYRQLPEEGLKFMVYLQKENIIDESGMPKERFSAEFPKEGPSILRIQQVVRGDSAAYFCASSPPRRTEAFFGQGTRLTVV.

This clonotype has a handful of counts. The chain has TRBV7-9 and TRBJ2-3; D is unclear. From germline, CDR1 is SEHNR and CDR2 FQNEAQ (reference sequence). V shed 1 base and J shed 8 bases, with 10 bases lying between them. The CDR3 totals 13 residues. This chain's CDR3 is CASSLGPSGTQYF. CDR3 sequence (DNA): TGTGCCAGCAGCTTAGGGCCTTCGGGTACGCAGTATTTT.

V gene TRBV4-1 combines with J gene TRBJ2-7, with D possibly being TRBD2 (6 bases). This CDR3 comprises 16 residues. Germline CDR1 MGHRA, CDR2 YSYEKL. Trimming shortened V by 0 bases and J by 3 bases, and 15 bases separated the two germline ends. The CDR3, as DNA: TGCGCCAGCAGCCAAGATAATGGCGGGGCCTTCTACGAGCAGTACGTC. The encoded protein is CASSQDNGGAFYEQYV.

The chain recombines TRBV6-1 with TRBJ1-2; TRBD1 matches 7 bases. With V trimmed by 6 bases and J by 0 bases, 7 bases remained unmatched. Germline V lookup: CDR1 MNHNS, CDR2 SASEGT. The CDR3 loop spans 15 amino acids. The CDR3 reads CASRTQGLANYGYTF. In nucleotides, the CDR3 is TGTGCCAGCAGGACACAGGGGCTAGCTAACTATGGCTACACCTTC.

V gene TRBV5-1 combines with J gene TRBJ1-2, with D possibly being TRBD1 (6 bases). Deletions cut 7 bases from V and 5 bases from J, with 15 bases between. CDR3 length: 13 amino acids. Per the germline V gene, CDR1 is SGHRS and CDR2 is YFSETQ. Here the CDR3 reads CASGEGHDYGYTF. CDR3 nucleotides: TGCGCCAGCGGGGAGGGACACGATTATGGCTACACCTTC. Looking up the rest from reference TRBV5-1 and TRBJ1-2 gives the full variable domain: KAGVTQTPRYLIKTRGQQVTLSCSPISGHRSVSWYQQTPGQGLQFLFEYFSETQRNKGNFPGRFSGRQFSNSRSEMNVSTLELGDSALYLCASGEGHDYGYTFGSGTRLTVV.

This clonotype was seen a handful of times. The chain couples TRBV2 to TRBJ2-1, with D unclear. This CDR3 is built from 13 residues. The germline gives CDR1 SNHLY, CDR2 FYNNEI. With 3 bases removed from V and 7 bases from J, the gap between germline ends came to 10 bases. In nucleotides, the CDR3 is TGTGCCAGCAGTGAGCTCCCGACAAATGAGCAGTTCTTC. Translation gives CASSELPTNEQFF. The full variable domain, completed using reference TRBV2 and TRBJ2-1, is EPEVTQTPSHQVTQMGQEVILRCVPISNHLYFYWYRQILGQKVEFLVSFYNNEISEKSEIFDDQFSVERPDGSNFTLKIRSTKLEDSAMYFCASSELPTNEQFFGPGTRLTVL.

The J gene is TRBJ2-7, the V gene TRBV6-5, with D possibly being TRBD2 (5 bases). The germline V and J ends were trimmed by 1 base and 6 bases, with 10 bases remaining between them. Per germline, CDR1 MNHEY and CDR2 SVGAGI. CDR3 length: 13 residues. The CDR3 DNA is TGTGCCAGCAGTTACTTACCCGAGGGCGAGCAGTACTTC. Protein product: CASSYLPEGEQYF.

The chain recombines TRBV20-1 with TRBJ2-5; D is possibly TRBD1 or TRBD2 (5 bases each). Germline V gene lookup returns CDR1 DFQATT and CDR2 SNEGSKA (reference sequence). V shed 6 bases and J shed 1 base, with 12 bases lying between them. The CDR3 is made up of 13 amino acids. For the CDR3, the DNA is TGCAGTGCCACCTACGGGGCCCAAGAGACCCAGTACTTC. Its protein is CSATYGAQETQYF.

V gene TRBV7-2 combines with J gene TRBJ2-1; the D gene could be TRBD1 or TRBD2 (5 bases each). There are 14 residues in the CDR3. Trimming left V 0 bases short and J 9 bases short, with 12 bases between. The V gene's germline CDR1 is SGHTA and CDR2 FQGNSA. This chain's CDR3 is CASSLAGVMPEQFF. Here the CDR3 DNA reads TGTGCCAGCAGCTTAGCGGGGGTGATGCCTGAGCAGTTCTTC.

The chain joins TRBV7-9 to TRBJ2-2; 10 bases line up with TRBD2. V was clipped by 1 base and J by 7 bases; unmatched bases: 6. Germline CDR1 and CDR2: SEHNR and FQNEAQ (reference sequence). The CDR3 length is 16 residues. The CDR3 region is CASSLERGGLFGELFF. The CDR3 DNA reads TGTGCCAGCAGCTTAGAGCGGGGGGGCCTCTTCGGGGAGCTGTTTTTT.

The gene calls are TRBV28 and TRBJ2-2; no clear D gene. Trimming pared 8 bases from V and 5 bases from J, leaving 18 bases between. The CDR3 sequence is 15 residues long. Looked up from germline, CDR1 is MDHEN and CDR2 is SYDVKM. The CDR3: CASHPPGSRTGELFF. The CDR3 nucleotides read TGTGCCAGCCATCCCCCCGGGTCGAGGACCGGGGAGCTGTTTTTT.

Many counts were recorded for this clonotype. The chain has TRBV13 and TRBJ1-1; perhaps TRBD1 as D (5 bases). V shed 3 bases and J shed 11 bases, with 7 bases lying between them. The germline gives CDR1 PRHDT, CDR2 FYEKMQ (reference sequence). The CDR3 is 10 amino acids. In DNA form, the CDR3 reads TGTGCCAGCAGCTTGGGGGATGCTTTCTTT. This encodes CASSLGDAFF.

V and J are TRBV4-1 and TRBJ2-3; TRBD1 matches 9 bases. Germline loops: CDR1 MGHRA, CDR2 YSYEKL. The CDR3 consists of 18 residues. Trimming removed 4 bases from V and 3 bases from J; junction bases left unmatched: 14. CDR3 coding DNA: TGCGCCAGCAGCCGGGGGGGGTACAGGGGGCCTGGGACAGATACGCAGTATTTT. Its translation is CASSRGGYRGPGTDTQYF.

This clonotype was found many times. The chain couples TRBV19 to TRBJ2-3; TRBD1 agrees at 7 bases. Germline loops: CDR1 LNHDA, CDR2 SQIVND (reference sequence). The CDR3 runs to 13 residues. V lost 4 bases to trimming and J lost 3 bases; unmatched junction nucleotides: 1. CDR3 sequence (DNA): TGTGCCAGTAGTACCAGGGGGACAGATACGCAGTATTTT. It specifies CASSTRGTDTQYF.

This clonotype was found a few times. The chain links TRBV28 to TRBJ2-7; 10 bases map to TRBD2. The CDR3 loop spans 15 amino acids. V was clipped by 6 bases and J by 3 bases; unmatched bases: 8. Germline loops: CDR1 MDHEN, CDR2 SYDVKM. CDR3 bases: TGTGCCAGCAGCATCGGACTAGCGGCCAGCTACGAGCAGTACGTC. Protein product: CASSIGLAASYEQYV.

CDR3 nucleotides: TGTGCCAGCAGTTCGGTTAGGGTTGGTACAGATACGCAGTATTTT. Amino acids: CASSSVRVGTDTQYF. The rearrangement uses TRBV6-5 and TRBJ2-3; D is undetermined. The CDR3 contains 15 residues. The germline V gene encodes CDR1 MNHEY and CDR2 SVGAGI. The V and J ends lost 4 bases and 3 bases respectively, with 14 bases between them.

The J gene is TRBJ2-1, the V gene TRBV20-1; no reliable D call. CDR3 length: 14 amino acids. Germline V gives CDR1 DFQATT, CDR2 SNEGSKA (reference sequence). The ends were cut back, 3 bases at V and 9 bases at J, with 18 bases in the middle. The CDR3 DNA reads as TGCAGTGCTAGCGGCCCTACCCAGGTGGGTGAGCAGTTCTTC. Translation gives CSASGPTQVGEQFF.